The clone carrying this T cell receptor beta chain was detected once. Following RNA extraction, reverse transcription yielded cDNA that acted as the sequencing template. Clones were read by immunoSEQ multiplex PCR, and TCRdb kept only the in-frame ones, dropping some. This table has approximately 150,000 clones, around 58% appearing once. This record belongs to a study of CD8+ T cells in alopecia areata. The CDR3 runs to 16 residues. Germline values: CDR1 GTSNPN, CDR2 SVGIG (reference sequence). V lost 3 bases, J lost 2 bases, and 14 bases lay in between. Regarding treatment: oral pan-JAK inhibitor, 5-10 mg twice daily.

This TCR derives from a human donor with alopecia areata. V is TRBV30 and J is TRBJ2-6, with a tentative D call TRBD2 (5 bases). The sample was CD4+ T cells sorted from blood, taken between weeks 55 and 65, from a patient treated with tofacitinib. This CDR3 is CAWSRRMGAGANVLTF. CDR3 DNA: TGTGCCTGGAGCCGACGAATGGGAGCTGGGGCCAACGTCCTGACTTTC. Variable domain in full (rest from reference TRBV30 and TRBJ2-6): SQTIHQWPATLVQPVGSPLSLECTVEGTSNPNLYWYRQAAGRGLQLLFYSVGIGQISSEVPQNLSASRPQDRQFILSSKKLLLSDSGFYLCAWSRRMGAGANVLTFGAGSRLTVL.